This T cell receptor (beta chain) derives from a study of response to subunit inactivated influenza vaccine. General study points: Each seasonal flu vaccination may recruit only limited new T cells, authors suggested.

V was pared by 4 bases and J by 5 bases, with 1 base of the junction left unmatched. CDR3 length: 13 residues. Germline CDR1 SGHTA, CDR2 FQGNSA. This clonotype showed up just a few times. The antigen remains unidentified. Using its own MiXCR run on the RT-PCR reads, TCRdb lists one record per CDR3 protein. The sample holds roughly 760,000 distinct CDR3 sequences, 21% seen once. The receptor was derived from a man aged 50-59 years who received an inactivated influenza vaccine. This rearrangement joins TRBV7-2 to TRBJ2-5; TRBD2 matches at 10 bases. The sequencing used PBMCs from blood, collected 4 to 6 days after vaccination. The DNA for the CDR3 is TGTGCCAGCAGCTGGGGACTAGCGGAGACCCAGTACTTC. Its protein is CASSWGLAETQYF. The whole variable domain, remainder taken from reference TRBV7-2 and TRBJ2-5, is GAGVSQSPSNKVTEKGKDVELRCDPISGHTALYWYRQSLGQGLEFLIYFQGNSAPDKSGLPSDRFSAERTGGSVSTLTIQRTQQEDSAVYLCASSWGLAETQYFGPGTRLLVL.